The sequence of this T cell receptor (beta chain) was determined in a study of blood T cells in healthy people across ages. Study-wide results and caveats: Age showed a roughly linear inverse relationship with TCR beta diversity per million T cells. A conclusive naive versus antigen-experienced comparison was prevented by the unsorted PBMCs.

Together with a sample-barcoded 5' primer, a J-beta primer mix was included in a second PCR lasting about 6 to 12 cycles. Via MiXCR, TCRdb re-called the 5' RACE reads, giving one row per CDR3 protein. The sample yields around 970,000 distinct CDR3 sequences, 51% seen once. This clonotype was seen only a few times. What it recognizes is unknown. V gave up 5 bases and J gave up 5 bases; unmatched junction bases: 4. In germline, CDR1 is SGHTA, CDR2 FQGTGA. The CDR3 runs to 13 residues. The gene calls are TRBV7-3 and TRBJ1-1, with 8 bases aligning to TRBD1. The clonotype comes from a woman aged 55-70 years in good health. Specimen: blood. The CDR3 DNA follows: TGTGCCAGCAGCAGGACAGGGCAGACTGAAGCTTTCTTT. It translates to CASSRTGQTEAFF.